This paragraph covers one T cell receptor (beta chain) sequence. This CDR3 region has 14 residues. The germline V gene has CDR1 SGDLS and CDR2 YYNGEE. V lost 3 bases, J lost 3 bases, and 2 bases stayed unmatched. This sample stems from a study of blood T cell repertoires in COVID-19. On the study more broadly: Whether acute or convalescent, the COVID-19 samples came from the United States, Italy and Spain. The cDNA or gDNA used as material had been derived from T cells, B-cell-depleted T cells, or PBMCs.

Repertoires were generated with immunoSEQ multiplex PCR, while TCRdb's copy carries only in-frame clones and drops some. The repertoire holds more than 200,000 clones, with 88% as singletons. The sample was peripheral blood. The V call is TRBV9, the J call TRBJ2-7; 11 positions agree with TRBD1. This receptor was obtained from a man in his forties with acute or convalescent COVID-19. CDR3 protein: CASSAGTGGYEQYF. CDR3 bases: TGTGCCAGCAGCGCCGGGACAGGGGGCTACGAGCAGTACTTC.